This entry lists 31 T cell receptor beta chains sequenced from one sample in a study of post-analysis software for immune sequencing data. Unique molecular identifiers were carried by the TCR beta cDNA libraries. TCRdb analysed the PCR reads with MiXCR anew, one entry per CDR3 protein. The table shows hundreds of thousands of distinct CDR3 sequences, with approximately 53% occurring only once. The antigens of these receptors remain unknown. Broader study findings: About five TRBV segments occurring more often in patients than controls included TRBV5-6, TRBV5-1 and TRBV20-1.

Sequenced material: blood. Receptors originate from a girl between 10 and 17 years old with multiple sclerosis.

This clonotype has more than one count but fewer than ten. The CDR3 region has the DNA TGCAGCGTTCCTAGACCCACGGTTGCAGAGACCCAGTACTTC. The encoded protein is CSVPRPTVAETQYF. V is TRBV29-1 and J is TRBJ2-5, with D unclear. This CDR3 comprises 14 residues. Germline V gives CDR1 SQVTM, CDR2 ANQGSEA. The V end lost 5 bases, the J end lost 4 bases, and 17 bases lay between the germline ends.

V gene TRBV5-1 combines with J gene TRBJ2-7, with 8 bases aligning to TRBD2. Losses at the gene ends were 1 base for V and 11 bases for J; bases not matched to a gene: 14. The germline V gene has CDR1 SGHRS and CDR2 YFSETQ. This CDR3 comprises 15 residues. As DNA, the CDR3 is TGCGCCAGCAGCTTGTTACCGGGAGGGCCCTCAGGGGAGTACTTC. Translation gives CASSLLPGGPSGEYF.

This clonotype was picked up many times. The germline gene is not matched at one end of the junction; a read error may be the cause. The V gene is TRBV5-6, the J gene TRBJ2-7; D remains ambiguous. Germline CDR1 is SGHDT and CDR2 is YYEEEE. This CDR3 region has 11 residues. CDR3 sequence (DNA): TGCGCCAGCAGCTTGGCCGACGAGCAGTACTTC. Amino acids: CASSLADEQYF.

This chain uses TRBV7-9 with TRBJ1-1; 7 bases match TRBD1. CDR3 length: 14 amino acids. V was pared by 8 bases and J by 4 bases, with 10 bases of the junction left unmatched. Germline CDR1 is SEHNR and CDR2 is FQNEAQ (reference sequence). This CDR3 is CASGLTGMGTEAFF. The CDR3 DNA sequence: TGTGCCAGCGGACTGACAGGGATGGGCACTGAAGCTTTCTTT.

Many counts were recorded for this clonotype. This chain links TRBV10-3 with TRBJ2-5, with D possibly being TRBD1 (7 bases). V lost 7 bases, J lost 1 base, and 13 bases lay in between. CDR3 size: 14 residues. In germline, CDR1 is ENHRY, CDR2 SYGVKD. Here the CDR3 reads CAIKPQGGQETQYF. CDR3 DNA sequence: TGTGCCATCAAACCCCAGGGGGGCCAAGAGACCCAGTACTTC.

The J gene is TRBJ2-4, the V gene TRBV5-1; TRBD1 might be the D (6 bases). The CDR3 is made up of 15 amino acids. The V end lost 5 bases, the J end lost 6 bases, and 18 bases lay between the germline ends. Per the germline V gene, CDR1 is SGHRS and CDR2 is YFSETQ. CDR3 region: CASSPSGVIGNIQYF. DNA for the CDR3: TGCGCCAGCAGTCCCTCAGGGGTCATTGGAAACATTCAGTACTTC. The full variable domain, rest sourced from reference TRBV5-1 and TRBJ2-4, is KAGVTQTPRYLIKTRGQQVTLSCSPISGHRSVSWYQQTPGQGLQFLFEYFSETQRNKGNFPGRFSGRQFSNSRSEMNVSTLELGDSALYLCASSPSGVIGNIQYFGAGTRLSVL.

This rearrangement joins TRBV9 to TRBJ2-5; 8 nucleotides agree with TRBD1. Germline trimming cut 3 bases from V and 5 bases from J; bases unmatched to any gene: 15. The CDR3 runs 17 residues. CDR1 and CDR2 from the germline V gene are SGDLS and YYNGEE. This chain's CDR3 is CASSALGQGGSAETQYF. As DNA, the CDR3 is TGTGCCAGCAGCGCCCTAGGACAGGGTGGAAGCGCGGAGACCCAGTACTTC. Full variable domain (missing parts from reference TRBV9 and TRBJ2-5): DSGVTQTPKHLITATGQRVTLRCSPRSGDLSVYWYQQSLDQGLQFLIQYYNGEERAKGNILERFSAQQFPDLHSELNLSSLELGDSALYFCASSALGQGGSAETQYFGPGTRLLVL.

This chain connects TRBV5-1 to TRBJ2-5; TRBD1 matches at 11 bases. The better agreement between TRBJ2-7 and the DNA end casts doubt on the J call. From germline, CDR1 is SGHRS and CDR2 YFSETQ. CDR3 size: 14 residues. The CDR3 protein is CASSLEGQGGEQYF. The CDR3 nucleotides read TGCGCCAGCAGCTTGGAGGGACAGGGGGGCGAGCAGTACTTC.

The CDR3 region is CASSQVETASIYEQYF. CDR3 sequence (DNA): TGCGCCAGCAGCCAAGTGGAGACAGCAAGTATCTACGAGCAGTACTTC. The rearrangement uses TRBV4-1 and TRBJ2-7; weak D call: TRBD1 (5 bases). The CDR3 is made up of 16 amino acids. Per the germline V gene, CDR1 is MGHRA and CDR2 is YSYEKL. V was trimmed by 1 base and J by 3 bases, leaving 16 bases between them.

This chain connects TRBV19 to TRBJ1-1; 10 nucleotides match TRBD1. Germline assignment: CDR1 LNHDA and CDR2 SQIVND (reference sequence). Trimming cost V 3 bases and J 6 bases; bases outside gene matches: 7. The CDR3 sequence is 15 residues long. The CDR3 DNA follows: TGTGCCAGTAGTATTATGACAGGGGGCACCGCTGAAGCTTTCTTT. Encoded protein: CASSIMTGGTAEAFF.

This rearrangement joins TRBV20-1 to TRBJ2-1; tentative D call: TRBD2 (6 bases). The CDR3 covers 16 residues. V gave up 5 bases and J gave up 0 bases, with 17 bases separating them. CDR1 is DFQATT and CDR2 is SNEGSKA in the germline V gene (reference sequence). The CDR3 spells CSAPCGDQSSYNEQFF. The CDR3 DNA is TGCAGTGCTCCGTGCGGGGACCAGAGCTCCTACAATGAGCAGTTCTTC.

A note on this clonotype: This could be a read error, since a much larger clone is one nucleotide away. The chain carries TRBV27 and TRBJ2-7; the match to TRBD2 covers 7 bases. The better agreement between TRBJ2-1 and the DNA end casts doubt on the J call. The germline V gene encodes CDR1 MNHEY and CDR2 SMNVEV (reference sequence). The CDR3 contains 14 residues. CDR3 region: CVSNWRESRNEQFF. The CDR3, as DNA: TGTGTCAGCAATTGGCGGGAGAGTCGGAATGAGCAGTTCTTC.

The rearrangement uses TRBV6-5 and TRBJ2-7; 11 positions agree with TRBD2. V lost 5 bases to trimming and J lost 4 bases; unmatched junction nucleotides: 7. CDR1 and CDR2 from the germline V gene are MNHEY and SVGAGI. The length of the CDR3 is 15 residues. The CDR3: CASSRSSGRPYEQYF. CDR3 in DNA: TGTGCCAGCAGTCGATCTAGCGGGAGGCCTTACGAGCAGTACTTC.

V usage is TRBV20-1 and J usage is TRBJ2-7; 9 nucleotides align to TRBD1. The CDR3 length is 12 residues. CDR1 and CDR2 (germline): DFQATT, SNEGSKA (reference sequence). Trimming at V came to 5 bases and at J to 4 bases, leaving 3 bases not matched to a gene. The DNA of the CDR3 is TGCAGTGCTGGGGACAGGGAGTACGAGCAGTACTTC. Residues: CSAGDREYEQYF.

V is TRBV19 and J is TRBJ2-5; D is ambiguous. The CDR3 is made up of 14 amino acids. V was cut by 1 base and J by 7 bases, with 13 bases left in between. The V gene's germline CDR1 is LNHDA and CDR2 SQIVND (reference sequence). The CDR3 reads CASSIGRDGGTQYF. DNA of the CDR3: TGTGCCAGTAGTATAGGGAGAGACGGCGGGACCCAGTACTTC.

This clonotype was counted between two and nine times. The chain links TRBV11-1 to TRBJ2-1; 8 bases map to TRBD1. After removal of 0 bases from V and 7 bases from J, the junction contained 8 bases not matched to a gene. The CDR3 loop spans 16 amino acids. Germline assignment: CDR1 SGHAT and CDR2 FQDESV (reference sequence). The CDR3 nucleotides read TGTGCCAGCAGCTTAGCAATGCAGGGGGCGAGTAATGAGCAGTTCTTC. Its protein product is CASSLAMQGASNEQFF.

V usage is TRBV15 and J usage is TRBJ2-7, with 9 bases aligning to TRBD2. The V gene end was trimmed by 6 bases and the J gene end by 4 bases; junction bases not matched to a gene: 7. The CDR3 is 14 residues long. The germline V gene encodes CDR1 LNHNV and CDR2 YYDKDF (reference sequence). In DNA, the CDR3 is TGTGCCACCAGGCCCGGGACTAGCAGGTACGAGCAGTACTTC. Its translation is CATRPGTSRYEQYF.

The chain carries TRBV29-1 and TRBJ1-4; D remains unclear. Germline CDR1 is SQVTM and CDR2 is ANQGSEA. This CDR3 spans 14 amino acids. V lost 7 bases and J 2 bases, leaving 14 bases between the germline ends. CDR3 sequence: CSARGRLTNEKLFF. As DNA, the CDR3 is TGCAGCGCACGTGGACGGCTGACTAATGAAAAACTGTTTTTT. The full variable domain, with the rest looked up from reference TRBV29-1 and TRBJ1-4, is SAVISQKPSRDICQRGTSLTIQCQVDSQVTMMFWYRQQPGQSLTLIATANQGSEATYESGFVIDKFPISRPNLTFSTLTVSNMSPEDSSIYLCSARGRLTNEKLFFGSGTQLSVL.

The chain joins TRBV6-2 or TRBV6-3 to TRBJ2-7; TRBD2 matches 9 bases. The J segment lost 2 bases and the V segment lost 6 bases, leaving 8 bases of the junction unmatched. Germline loops: CDR1 MNHEY, CDR2 SVGEGT. The CDR3 length is 15 residues. The CDR3 sequence: CASSKLAGPPYEQYF. The CDR3 DNA is TGTGCCAGCAGCAAGCTAGCGGGGCCCCCCTACGAGCAGTACTTC.

The genes are TRBV15 and TRBJ2-4; 8 bases map to TRBD1. Near its end, the DNA agrees better with TRBJ2-7, so the J call may be wrong. Germline CDR1 LNHNV, CDR2 YYDKDF (reference sequence). The CDR3 totals 15 residues. This CDR3 reads CATSAQGVVTYEQYF. The DNA of the CDR3 is TGTGCCACCAGCGCACAGGGGGTGGTCACCTACGAGCAGTACTTC.

This clonotype was counted a few times. This chain links TRBV5-1 with TRBJ2-7; 7 bases map to TRBD1. Germline V gene lookup returns CDR1 SGHRS and CDR2 YFSETQ. Germline trimming cut 4 bases from V and 4 bases from J; bases unmatched to any gene: 8. The CDR3 runs 14 residues. The CDR3 DNA is TGCGCCAGCAGCATGAGGACAGGAGATTACGAGCAGTACTTC. This encodes CASSMRTGDYEQYF.

The CDR3 is CASSWEVPGYGYTF. Here the CDR3 DNA reads TGCGCCAGCAGCTGGGAGGTGCCGGGCTATGGCTACACCTTC. The V gene is TRBV5-1, the J gene TRBJ1-2; D uncertain. The V gene lost 3 bases and the J gene lost 4 bases, with 13 bases spanning the gap. In germline, CDR1 is SGHRS, CDR2 YFSETQ. The CDR3 runs to 14 residues.

The V call is TRBV7-9, the J call TRBJ2-3; 8 bases agree with TRBD1. This CDR3 spans 16 amino acids. V trimming: 5 bases; J trimming: 4 bases; junction bases outside the gene matches: 11. The germline V gene has CDR1 SEHNR and CDR2 FQNEAQ (reference sequence). The DNA for the CDR3 is TGTGCCAGCAGCCAACCGGGACAGGACTTCGCAGATACGCAGTATTTT. It specifies CASSQPGQDFADTQYF.

The chain recombines TRBV6-5 with TRBJ2-7, with 15 bases identical to TRBD2. The ends lost 6 bases at V and 5 bases at J; junction bases unmatched: 5. Per the germline V gene, CDR1 is MNHEY and CDR2 is SVGAGI. CDR3 length equals 15 residues. The CDR3 bases are TGTGCCAGCAGCCGGACTAGCGGGGGGGCCCACGAGCAGTACTTC. Its translation: CASSRTSGGAHEQYF.

V is TRBV4-2 and J is TRBJ2-3, with TRBD2 matching over 9 bases. This CDR3 spans 17 amino acids. CDR1 is LGHNA and CDR2 is YNFKEQ in the germline V gene. The V segment lost 0 bases and the J segment 6 bases; nucleotides outside the gene matches: 10. The DNA of the CDR3 is TGTGCCAGCAGCCAAGAAGGGGGCGGGAGGGCCGTCGATACGCAGTATTTT. This codes for CASSQEGGGRAVDTQYF.

This chain joins TRBV7-3 and TRBJ2-3, with TRBD1 identical over 9 bases. The CDR3 extends over 14 amino acids. J was trimmed by 6 bases and V by 4 bases; bases with no gene match: 5. CDR1 is SGHTA and CDR2 is FQGTGA in the germline V gene. The CDR3 DNA is TGTGCCAGCAGCTCGGACAGGGGCAGGGATACGCAGTATTTT. It encodes CASSSDRGRDTQYF.

The CDR3 nucleotides are TGCAGTGCTCAGATGACCAAGGGACAGGCTTGGGGTTCACCCCTCCACTTT. It translates to CSAQMTKGQAWGSPLHF. The chain is built from TRBV20-1 and TRBJ1-6; 8 bases line up with TRBD1. CDR1 and CDR2 from the germline V gene are DFQATT and SNEGSKA (reference sequence). The CDR3 is 17 residues long. With 5 bases clipped from V and 9 bases from J, the junction kept 18 bases outside the gene matches.

The CDR3 sequence is CASTKGALYGYTF. The CDR3, as DNA: TGTGCCAGTACCAAGGGGGCCCTCTATGGCTACACCTTC. The V call is TRBV2, the J call TRBJ1-2; 7 bases are a match to TRBD1. The CDR3 is made up of 13 amino acids. Germline assignment: CDR1 SNHLY and CDR2 FYNNEI. Unmatched junction bases numbered 8, after V lost 9 bases and J lost 4 bases.

CDR3 loop: CASTPGNQPQHF. The CDR3, as DNA: TGCGCCAGCACCCCGGGCAATCAGCCCCAGCATTTT. The V gene is TRBV10-2, the J gene TRBJ1-5; no firm D call. The CDR3 has 12 amino acids. Germline V gene sequence: CDR1 WSHSY, CDR2 SAAADI. Trimming removed 7 bases from V and 2 bases from J, with 6 bases in between.

CDR3 protein: CAISASDRGGQPQHF. Here the CDR3 DNA reads TGTGCCATCAGCGCCTCGGACAGGGGAGGTCAGCCCCAGCATTTT. The rearrangement uses TRBV10-3 and TRBJ1-5; 9 nucleotides align to TRBD1. The CDR3 loop spans 15 amino acids. The J segment lost 6 bases and the V segment lost 6 bases, leaving 9 bases of the junction unmatched. CDR1 and CDR2 (germline): ENHRY, SYGVKD.

The chain couples TRBV19 to TRBJ2-1; D perhaps matches TRBD2 (6 bases). The CDR3 is 15 amino acids. The germline gives CDR1 LNHDA, CDR2 SQIVND (reference sequence). Trimming removed 3 bases at V and 7 bases at J, with 16 bases between. CDR3 region: CASSMELGTLNEQFF. The CDR3, as DNA: TGTGCCAGTAGTATGGAGTTAGGGACTCTGAATGAGCAGTTCTTC.